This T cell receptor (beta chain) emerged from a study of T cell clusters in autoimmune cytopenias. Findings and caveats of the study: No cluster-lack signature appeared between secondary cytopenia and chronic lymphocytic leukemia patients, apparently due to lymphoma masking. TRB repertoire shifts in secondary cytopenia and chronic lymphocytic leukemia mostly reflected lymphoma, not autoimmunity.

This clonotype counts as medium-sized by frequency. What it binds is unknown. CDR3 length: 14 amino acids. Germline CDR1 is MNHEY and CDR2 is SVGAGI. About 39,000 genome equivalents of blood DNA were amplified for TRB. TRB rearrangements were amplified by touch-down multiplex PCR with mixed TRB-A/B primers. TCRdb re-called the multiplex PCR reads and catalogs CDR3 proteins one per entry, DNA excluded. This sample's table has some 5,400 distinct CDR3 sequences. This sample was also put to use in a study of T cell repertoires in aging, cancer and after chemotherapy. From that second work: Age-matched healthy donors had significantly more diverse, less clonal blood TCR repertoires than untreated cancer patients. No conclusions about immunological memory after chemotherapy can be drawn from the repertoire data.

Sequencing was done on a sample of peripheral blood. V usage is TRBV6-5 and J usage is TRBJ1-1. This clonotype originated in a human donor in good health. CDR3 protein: CASSLVGSSSEAFF.